Shown below are 32 T cell receptor beta chains from a single sample sequenced in a study of human T cells and chemical hapten exposure. MiXCR, applied by TCRdb to the RACE reads, yields one record per CDR3 protein. This table holds 80,000 to 95,000 distinct CDR3 sequences, under 14% found once. Specified time point: patch test 2, 6 weeks after DPC sensitization. As for treatment: therapeutic diphenylcyclopropenone sensitization with weekly scalp DPC. The sample in question was whole blood, obtained in connection with sensitization to the hapten diphenylcyclopropenone (DPC). These receptors all come from a man aged 18 to 30 with alopecia areata. Some clones in this sample may be carry-over from other donors' samples.

This clonotype was observed a few times. The chain joins TRBV29-1 to TRBJ1-2; weak D call: TRBD1 (6 bases). There are 10 residues in the CDR3. Trimming took off 4 bases at V and 8 bases at J, with 8 bases between the two ends. The germline gives CDR1 SQVTM, CDR2 ANQGSEA. In DNA form, the CDR3 reads TGCAGCGTTGGGACAGAAGGCTACACCTTC. Its translation is CSVGTEGYTF.

This clonotype has only a few counts. The chain carries TRBV7-6 and TRBJ2-3; perhaps TRBD1 as D (7 bases). This CDR3 is 15 amino acids long. CDR1 is SGHVS and CDR2 is FNYEAQ in the germline V gene. V dropped 1 base and J dropped 4 bases, with 12 bases sitting between them. The CDR3 DNA sequence: TGTGCCAGCAGCTTAGTCCCCAGGGGGGCAGATACGCAGTATTTT. Translating gives CASSLVPRGADTQYF.

The V call is TRBV12-3 or TRBV12-4, the J call TRBJ1-2; D is undetermined. CDR3 size: 12 residues. V lost 5 bases and J lost 2, with 6 bases in between. The CDR3 DNA follows: TGTGCCAGCAGTGCCTGGAACTATGGCTACACCTTC. This sequence encodes CASSAWNYGYTF.

The rearrangement links TRBV7-2 to TRBJ1-2; D remains ambiguous. Germline-derived CDR1 and CDR2 are SGHTA and FQGNSA. This CDR3 contains 14 residues. Trimming shortened V by 4 bases and J by 4 bases, and 13 bases separated the two germline ends. The CDR3 nucleotides read TGTGCCAGCAGCTCGGATACGGTGGGCTATGGCTACACCTTC. Translated, it gives CASSSDTVGYGYTF.

The sample holds many counts of this clonotype. The gene calls are TRBV15 and TRBJ1-4, with no clear D. Per the germline V gene, CDR1 is LNHNV and CDR2 is YYDKDF (reference sequence). With 0 bases removed from V and 0 bases from J, the gap between germline ends came to 11 bases. The CDR3 is 17 residues long. CDR3 protein: CATSRDGTRSTNEKLFF. The CDR3 DNA follows: TGTGCCACCAGCAGAGATGGAACCCGCTCAACTAATGAAAAACTGTTTTTT.

Ten or more counts support this clonotype. The gene calls are TRBV7-9 and TRBJ2-5, with 8 bases matching TRBD2. Looked up from germline, CDR1 is SEHNR and CDR2 is FQNEAQ (reference sequence). The CDR3 is 13 amino acids. The J segment lost 5 bases and the V segment lost 5 bases, leaving 4 bases of the junction unmatched. This CDR3 is CASSPRGAETQYF. The CDR3 bases are TGTGCCAGCAGCCCGCGGGGGGCGGAGACCCAGTACTTC.

This clonotype turned up a few times. V gene TRBV21-1 combines with J gene TRBJ2-7; the table assigns TRBD2, which was not confirmed against the DNA. TRBV21-1 is a pseudogene locus. The CDR3 consists of 14 residues. In DNA, the CDR3 is TGTGCCAGCAGCAAAGAGGGCAGGTCCTACGAGCAGTACTTC. Amino acid sequence: CASSKEGRSYEQYF.

Points on this clonotype: One end of the junction does not line up with germline, which may come from a read error. The chain employs TRBV7-2 and TRBJ1-5, with D tentatively TRBD1 (5 bases). Per the germline V gene, CDR1 is SGHTA and CDR2 is FQGNSA. The CDR3 spans 14 residues. The CDR3 DNA is TGTGCAAGCAGCGCCCCCAGGGACCTCAGGGCCCAGCATTTT. As protein: CASSAPRDLRAQHF.

The chain couples TRBV7-2 to TRBJ2-3, with D perhaps matching TRBD1 (6 bases). From germline, CDR1 is SGHTA and CDR2 FQGNSA. The CDR3 sequence is 15 residues long. Trimming stripped 2 bases from V and 5 bases from J, with 14 bases between. Written as DNA, the CDR3 is TGTGCCAGCAGCTTACTGGGGGCTCTTCAAGATACGCAGTATTTT. Translating it yields CASSLLGALQDTQYF. Drawing the rest from reference TRBV7-2 and TRBJ2-3, the complete variable domain is GAGVSQSPSNKVTEKGKDVELRCDPISGHTALYWYRQSLGQGLEFLIYFQGNSAPDKSGLPSDRFSAERTGGSVSTLTIQRTQQEDSAVYLCASSLLGALQDTQYFGPGTRLTVL.

The V call is TRBV7-6, the J call TRBJ2-3; TRBD2 aligns across 14 bases. Germline lookup yields CDR1 SGHVS and CDR2 FNYEAQ. J was trimmed by 4 bases and V by 8 bases; bases with no gene match: 5. The CDR3 is 15 amino acids. The CDR3: CASCRLAGGPDTQYF. CDR3 DNA sequence: TGTGCCAGCTGCCGACTAGCGGGGGGGCCAGATACGCAGTATTTT.

The chain joins TRBV12-3 or TRBV12-4 to TRBJ2-7; possibly TRBD1 for D (9 bases). V lost 5 bases to trimming and J lost 2 bases, with 22 bases between them. The CDR3 has 17 amino acids. CDR3 loop: CASSTTGGPAGAYEQYF. Here the CDR3 DNA reads TGTGCCAGCAGTACTACAGGGGGCCCAGCGGGGGCCTACGAGCAGTACTTC.

V and J are TRBV5-1 and TRBJ2-3; the D is unclear. Germline-derived CDR1 and CDR2 are SGHRS and YFSETQ. The CDR3 is 15 amino acids. The V and J ends lost 4 bases and 2 bases respectively, with 14 bases between them. CDR3 nucleotide sequence: TGCGCCAGCAGCCGTCCCGGCATCGACACAGATACGCAGTATTTT. Protein sequence: CASSRPGIDTDTQYF.

This clonotype was observed once. The chain is built from TRBV7-3 and TRBJ1-1; tentatively, D is TRBD1 (5 bases). V lost 5 bases and J 0 bases, leaving 10 bases between the germline ends. Germline V lookup: CDR1 SGHTA, CDR2 FQGTGA. This CDR3 comprises 14 residues. This CDR3 is CASSPDTVNTEAFF. The CDR3 DNA sequence: TGTGCCAGCAGCCCGGACACGGTGAACACTGAAGCTTTCTTT.

Many counts were recorded for this clonotype. The chain carries TRBV19 and TRBJ1-5; D is uncertain. Trimming removed 2 bases from V and 3 bases from J, with 11 bases in between. The CDR3 has 15 residues. Germline-derived CDR1 and CDR2 are LNHDA and SQIVND (reference sequence). CDR3 in amino acids: CASSISVRYNQPQHF. The CDR3 DNA is TGTGCCAGTAGTATATCGGTCCGATACAATCAGCCCCAGCATTTT.

This clonotype has only a few counts. In nucleotides, the CDR3 is TGTGCCGGCAAAACAGGGAACGGCTACACCTTC. Translation: CAGKTGNGYTF. This chain connects TRBV6-2 or TRBV6-3 to TRBJ1-2; maybe TRBD1 (6 bases). Trimming took off 11 bases at V and 8 bases at J, with 15 bases between the two ends. CDR3 length: 11 residues. Looked up from germline, CDR1 is MNHEY and CDR2 is SVGEGT.

This clonotype was recorded a few times. The V call is TRBV25-1, the J call TRBJ1-2; D is possibly TRBD1 (5 bases). The CDR3 is 15 residues long. Germline CDR1 is MGHDK and CDR2 is SYGVNS. Trimming stripped 3 bases from V and 8 bases from J, with 19 bases between. The DNA of the CDR3 is TGTGCCAGCAGTGACATTAACAGGCCATATGGGGGCTACACCTTC. Amino acids: CASSDINRPYGGYTF.

This clonotype was found many times. The CDR3 sequence: CASKGAETQYF. The CDR3 coding sequence is TGTGCCAGCAAGGGAGCGGAGACCCAGTACTTC. The chain uses TRBV6-2 or TRBV6-3 and TRBJ2-5; weak D call: TRBD2 (5 bases). The CDR3 is 11 residues long. The V gene's germline CDR1 is MNHEY and CDR2 SVGEGT. Trimming pared 7 bases from V and 5 bases from J, leaving 8 bases between.

The table lists this clonotype with many counts. The chain combines TRBV7-9 with TRBJ1-2; 7 bases are shared with TRBD1. Germline loops: CDR1 SEHNR, CDR2 FQNEAQ (reference sequence). Trimming at V came to 3 bases and at J to 7 bases, leaving 14 bases not matched to a gene. This CDR3 has 16 amino acids. The CDR3 DNA is TGTGCCAGCAGCTTTTCTCCAGGGGGTCCCTTCATTGGCTACACCTTC. Translating gives CASSFSPGGPFIGYTF.

The gene calls are TRBV9 and TRBJ2-7; D is undetermined. This CDR3 has 14 residues. V lost 0 bases to trimming and J lost 0 bases, with 7 bases between them. The germline V gene has CDR1 SGDLS and CDR2 YYNGEE. CDR3 amino acids: CASSVVPDSYEQYF. The CDR3 bases are TGTGCCAGCAGCGTAGTTCCAGACTCCTACGAGCAGTACTTC.

This chain uses TRBV5-6 with TRBJ1-5, with D perhaps TRBD1 (5 bases). Germline V gene lookup returns CDR1 SGHDT and CDR2 YYEEEE. This CDR3 region has 17 residues. The V end was cut by 0 bases, the J end by 0 bases, with 13 bases between. CDR3 in amino acids: CASSLVQEKGSNQPQHF. In nucleotides, the CDR3 is TGTGCCAGCAGCTTGGTACAGGAGAAAGGTAGCAATCAGCCCCAGCATTTT.

This clonotype occurred many times. The V call is TRBV7-6, the J call TRBJ1-4; 7 bases agree with TRBD1. Losses at the gene ends were 5 bases for V and 7 bases for J; bases not matched to a gene: 13. CDR1 is SGHVS and CDR2 is FNYEAQ in the germline V gene. The CDR3 sequence is 16 residues long. CDR3 sequence: CASSPHRQGIGEKLFF. As DNA, the CDR3 is TGTGCCAGCAGCCCTCATCGACAGGGAATAGGTGAAAAACTGTTTTTT.

The table lists this clonotype with many counts. This chain connects TRBV18 to TRBJ2-3; 7 nucleotides align to TRBD1. Germline V lookup: CDR1 KGHSH, CDR2 LQKENI. CDR3 length equals 14 residues. V lost 1 base, J lost 3 bases, and 1 base stayed unmatched. Here the CDR3 DNA reads TGTGCCAGCTCACCACAACAGGGGACAGATACGCAGTATTTT. Protein product: CASSPQQGTDTQYF.

This clonotype has only a few counts. J is TRBJ1-5 and V is TRBV9; the D gene is possibly TRBD1 (6 bases). The CDR3 consists of 14 residues. Trimming took off 3 bases at V and 7 bases at J, with 14 bases between the two ends. Per the germline V gene, CDR1 is SGDLS and CDR2 is YYNGEE. CDR3 nucleotide sequence: TGTGCCAGCAGCGCTACAGGGCGGGGGCAGCCCCAGCATTTT. This translates into CASSATGRGQPQHF.

With respect to this clonotype: One base away lies a much larger clone, so this may be a sequencing read error. The chain uses TRBV9 and TRBJ2-5; D gene ambiguous. Trimming stripped 0 bases from V and 5 bases from J, with 17 bases between. Germline V gives CDR1 SGDLS, CDR2 YYNGEE. This CDR3 is 16 amino acids long. In nucleotides, the CDR3 is TGTGCCAGCAGCGTAGGGCCCCGGGTCCCCGACGAGACCCAGTACTTC. As protein: CASSVGPRVPDETQYF. Variable domain in full (rest from reference TRBV9 and TRBJ2-5): DSGVTQTPKHLITATGQRVTLRCSPRSGDLSVYWYQQSLDQGLQFLIQYYNGEERAKGNILERFSAQQFPDLHSELNLSSLELGDSALYFCASSVGPRVPDETQYFGPGTRLLVL.

This clonotype was seen many times. The J gene is TRBJ2-3, the V gene TRBV4-3, with TRBD2 matching over 7 bases. Germline CDR1 LGHNA, CDR2 YSLEER. V shed 0 bases, J shed 4 bases, and the junction held 4 bases outside the gene matches. The CDR3 spans 15 residues. As DNA, the CDR3 is TGCGCCAGCAGCCAAGAACGGACTAGGTCAGATACGCAGTATTTT. This encodes CASSQERTRSDTQYF.

This clonotype was observed many times. The rearrangement joins TRBV7-2 to TRBJ2-2; D unclear. Germline V gene lookup returns CDR1 SGHTA and CDR2 FQGNSA. The V and J ends lost 2 bases and 1 base respectively, with 8 bases between them. The CDR3 totals 15 residues. CDR3 sequence (DNA): TGTGCCAGCAGCTTAATCCTCTGGAACACCGGGGAGCTGTTTTTT. Translation: CASSLILWNTGELFF.

CDR3 coding DNA: TGTGCCAGCCGACGGACTTCATCCTACGAGCAGTACTTC. Protein sequence: CASRRTSSYEQYF. The rearrangement links TRBV14 to TRBJ2-7; D might be TRBD2 (5 bases). Between the trimmed V and J ends, which lost 8 bases and 1 base, there was a span of 12 bases. The length of the CDR3 is 13 residues. CDR1 SGHDN and CDR2 FVKESK come from the germline V gene.

The chain recombines TRBV10-3 with TRBJ2-7, with D perhaps TRBD1 or TRBD2 (5 bases each). Deletions cut 6 bases from V and 2 bases from J, with 8 bases between. This CDR3 has 12 residues. Germline V gene sequence: CDR1 ENHRY, CDR2 SYGVKD. The CDR3 here is CAIRGPTYEQYF. The CDR3 DNA sequence: TGTGCCATCAGGGGACCTACCTACGAGCAGTACTTC.

This clonotype occurred many times. J is TRBJ1-5 and V is TRBV14; D is undetermined. The germline V and J ends were trimmed by 3 bases and 0 bases, with 6 bases remaining between them. CDR1 and CDR2 (germline): SGHDN, FVKESK. This CDR3 is 14 amino acids long. The chain's CDR3 is CASSQSFSNQPQHF. In DNA form, the CDR3 reads TGTGCCAGCAGCCAGAGCTTTAGCAATCAGCCCCAGCATTTT.

This clonotype occurred a few times. The chain joins TRBV19 to TRBJ1-2; D call uncertain. This CDR3 contains 16 residues. V was clipped by 5 bases and J by 4 bases, with 20 bases between them. CDR1 is LNHDA, CDR2 SQIVND, per germline (reference sequence). As DNA, the CDR3 is TGTGCCAGTAGTCCCCAGACAACCACCCCCTTCTATGGCTACACCTTC. Its translation is CASSPQTTTPFYGYTF.

This rearrangement joins TRBV30 to TRBJ2-7; tentative D call: TRBD1 (5 bases). Germline assignment: CDR1 GTSNPN and CDR2 SVGIG (reference sequence). V lost 0 bases and J 4 bases, leaving 16 bases between the germline ends. This CDR3 has 15 amino acids. The CDR3 nucleotides read TGTGCCTGGAGTGTTACCGCGCAGGGCCGATACGAGCAGTACTTC. Protein sequence: CAWSVTAQGRYEQYF.

The chain uses TRBV5-6 and TRBJ2-3, with TRBD2 as a possible D gene (6 bases). The CDR3 is 15 residues long. CDR1 is SGHDT, CDR2 YYEEEE, per germline. The V gene lost 3 bases and the J gene lost 0 bases, with 11 bases spanning the gap. As DNA, the CDR3 is TGTGCCAGCAGCTACCGGGGACTGAGCACAGATACGCAGTATTTT. This codes for CASSYRGLSTDTQYF. The full variable domain, its missing parts supplied by reference TRBV5-6 and TRBJ2-3, is DAGVTQSPTHLIKTRGQQVTLRCSPKSGHDTVSWYQQALGQGPQFIFQYYEEEERQRGNFPDRFSGHQFPNYSSELNVNALLLGDSALYLCASSYRGLSTDTQYFGPGTRLTVL.